These 12 T cell receptor beta chains came from one sample sequenced in a study of T cell repertoires in cytomegalovirus infection. These receptors have no known antigen. TCRdb independently ran MiXCR on the reads; one entry per CDR3 protein. This sample yields about 310,000 distinct CDR3 sequences, of which around 25% are seen a single time; about 14% belongs to the top ten. This material consisted of cultured PBMCs, taken from culture after CMV antigen stimulation. The receptors stem from a human donor in good health (CMV status not recorded). Some clones in this sample may be carry-over from other donors' samples.

The rearrangement links TRBV4-3 to TRBJ1-5; no definite D call. The CDR3 covers 16 residues. The ends were cut back, 0 bases at V and 0 bases at J, with 9 bases in the middle. Germline CDR1 and CDR2: LGHNA and YSLEER. Written as DNA, the CDR3 is TGCGCCAGCAGCCAAGAGGTGACTTATAGCAATCAGCCCCAGCATTTT. It specifies CASSQEVTYSNQPQHF.

This chain uses TRBV20-1 with TRBJ2-1; 7 bases line up with TRBD2. This CDR3 is built from 12 residues. Germline V gene sequence: CDR1 DFQATT, CDR2 SNEGSKA (reference sequence). Trimming at V came to 5 bases and at J to 6 bases, leaving 4 bases not matched to a gene. The DNA for the CDR3 is TGCAGTGCTGGCCCGGGGGGCAATGAGCAGTTCTTC. Amino acids: CSAGPGGNEQFF.

Many counts were recorded for this clonotype. The chain carries TRBV6-6 and TRBJ2-5, with 14 positions matching TRBD2. Germline loops: CDR1 MNHNY, CDR2 SVGAGI (reference sequence). CDR3 size: 18 residues. The V gene end was trimmed by 0 bases and the J gene end by 4 bases; junction bases not matched to a gene: 7. The CDR3 DNA reads as TGTGCCAGCAGTTACTCGAGGGCCGGACTAGCGGGAGGAGAGACCCAGTACTTC. It encodes CASSYSRAGLAGGETQYF.

This clonotype was seen many times. This chain links TRBV7-6 with TRBJ2-1, with TRBD2 identical over 9 bases. The germline V gene encodes CDR1 SGHVS and CDR2 FNYEAQ. With V trimmed by 5 bases and J by 10 bases, 6 bases remained unmatched. The CDR3 runs 13 residues. CDR3 loop: CASSRGLAGEQFF. The CDR3 nucleotides are TGTGCCAGCAGCCGGGGACTAGCCGGGGAGCAGTTCTTC.

Only a few counts were recorded for this clonotype. The chain is built from TRBV27 and TRBJ2-5; 10 nucleotides agree with TRBD2. J lost 5 bases, V lost 5 bases, and 8 bases had no gene match. This CDR3 contains 15 residues. The germline gives CDR1 MNHEY, CDR2 SMNVEV (reference sequence). The CDR3 spells CASSRTSGKAETQYF. The CDR3 DNA follows: TGTGCCAGCAGTCGTACTAGCGGGAAAGCGGAGACCCAGTACTTC.

This clonotype was counted at least ten times. V usage is TRBV6-6 and J usage is TRBJ2-7, with 13 bases that match TRBD2. CDR1 MNHNY and CDR2 SVGAGI come from the germline V gene (reference sequence). CDR3 length equals 15 residues. V was pared by 6 bases and J by 7 bases, with 9 bases of the junction left unmatched. The CDR3 here is CASSPGTSGVREQYF. The CDR3 DNA reads as TGTGCCAGCAGCCCCGGGACTAGCGGGGTGCGAGAGCAGTACTTC.

The gene calls are TRBV9 and TRBJ2-5, with 13 bases identical to TRBD2. CDR1 and CDR2 from the germline V gene are SGDLS and YYNGEE. The CDR3 is 15 amino acids. V was clipped by 3 bases and J by 5 bases; unmatched bases: 4. The CDR3 sequence is CASSGGTSGTETQYF. The CDR3, as DNA: TGTGCCAGCAGCGGGGGGACTAGCGGGACTGAGACCCAGTACTTC.

The chain couples TRBV19 to TRBJ2-1, with D maybe TRBD1 (5 bases). Germline V gene sequence: CDR1 LNHDA, CDR2 SQIVND (reference sequence). Trimming left V 5 bases short and J 10 bases short, with 21 bases between. The CDR3 consists of 15 residues. As DNA, the CDR3 is TGTGCCAGTAGTTTTCGGCAGGGTCCCTTGGGGGAGCAGTTCTTC. Translating it yields CASSFRQGPLGEQFF.

The V gene is TRBV6-2 or TRBV6-3, the J gene TRBJ2-1; TRBD2 matches at 11 bases. The V segment lost 8 bases and the J segment 5 bases; nucleotides outside the gene matches: 8. Germline V gene sequence: CDR1 MNHEY, CDR2 SVGEGT. The CDR3 is 15 amino acids. The CDR3 DNA is TGTGCCAGCGGGTCTAGCGGGAGGATCAACAATGAGCAGTTCTTC. This translates into CASGSSGRINNEQFF.

The chain carries TRBV29-1 and TRBJ1-1; 8 nucleotides align to TRBD1. Germline V gene lookup returns CDR1 SQVTM and CDR2 ANQGSEA. Losses at the gene ends were 5 bases for V and 4 bases for J; bases not matched to a gene: 3. The CDR3 extends over 12 amino acids. Here the CDR3 reads CSVQTGGTEAFF. The CDR3 DNA reads as TGCAGCGTTCAAACAGGGGGCACTGAAGCTTTCTTT. Full variable domain (outside the CDR3, taken from reference TRBV29-1 and TRBJ1-1): SAVISQKPSRDICQRGTSLTIQCQVDSQVTMMFWYRQQPGQSLTLIATANQGSEATYESGFVIDKFPISRPNLTFSTLTVSNMSPEDSSIYLCSVQTGGTEAFFGQGTRLTVV.

This clonotype was observed many times. The CDR3 nucleotides read TGTGCCAGGGGACTAGCGGAAAACATTCAGTACTTC. Amino acid sequence: CARGLAENIQYF. The V call is TRBV12-3 or TRBV12-4, the J call TRBJ2-4; TRBD2 matches 11 bases. This CDR3 is 12 amino acids long. The J segment lost 5 bases and the V segment lost 9 bases, leaving 0 bases of the junction unmatched.

This clonotype was seen a few times. The CDR3 DNA sequence: TGTGCCAGTAGTATAGATCCCCGGTCCGATACGCAGTATTTT. Translation: CASSIDPRSDTQYF. The chain combines TRBV19 with TRBJ2-3; the D is unclear. The CDR3 length is 14 residues. The V gene's germline CDR1 is LNHDA and CDR2 SQIVND (reference sequence). The ends were cut back, 0 bases at V and 6 bases at J, with 10 bases in the middle.